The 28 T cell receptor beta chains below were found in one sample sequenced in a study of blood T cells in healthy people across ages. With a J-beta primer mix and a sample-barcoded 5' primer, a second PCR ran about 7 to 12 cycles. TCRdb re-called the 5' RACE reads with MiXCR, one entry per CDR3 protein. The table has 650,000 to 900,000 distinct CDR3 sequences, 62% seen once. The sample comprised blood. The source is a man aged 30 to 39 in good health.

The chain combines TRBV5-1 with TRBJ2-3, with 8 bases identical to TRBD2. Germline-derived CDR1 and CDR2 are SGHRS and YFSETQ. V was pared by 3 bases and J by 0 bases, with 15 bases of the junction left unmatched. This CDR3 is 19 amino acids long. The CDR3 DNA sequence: TGCGCCAGCAGCTCCTCCTTCTATGGCGGGGGGACTAGCACAGATACGCAGTATTTT. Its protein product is CASSSSFYGGGTSTDTQYF.

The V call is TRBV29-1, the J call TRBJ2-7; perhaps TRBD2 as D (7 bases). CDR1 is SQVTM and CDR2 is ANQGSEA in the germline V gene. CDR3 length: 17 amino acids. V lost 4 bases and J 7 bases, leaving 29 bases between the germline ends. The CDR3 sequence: CSVAGGNRDIQRGEQYF. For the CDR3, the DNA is TGCAGCGTTGCGGGGGGCAACCGGGACATCCAACGGGGGGAGCAGTACTTC.

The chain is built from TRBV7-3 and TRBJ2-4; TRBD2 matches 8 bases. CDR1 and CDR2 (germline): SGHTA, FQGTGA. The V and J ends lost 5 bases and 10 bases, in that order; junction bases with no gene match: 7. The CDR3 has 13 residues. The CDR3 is CASSPAGEVIQYF. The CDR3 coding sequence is TGTGCCAGCAGCCCAGCGGGGGAGGTTATTCAGTACTTC.

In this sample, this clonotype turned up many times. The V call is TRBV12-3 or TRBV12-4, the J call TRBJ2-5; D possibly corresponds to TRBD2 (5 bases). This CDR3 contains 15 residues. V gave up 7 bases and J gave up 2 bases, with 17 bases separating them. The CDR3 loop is CASIGSDSLQETQYF. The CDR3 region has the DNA TGTGCCAGCATCGGGTCGGACTCCTTACAAGAGACCCAGTACTTC.

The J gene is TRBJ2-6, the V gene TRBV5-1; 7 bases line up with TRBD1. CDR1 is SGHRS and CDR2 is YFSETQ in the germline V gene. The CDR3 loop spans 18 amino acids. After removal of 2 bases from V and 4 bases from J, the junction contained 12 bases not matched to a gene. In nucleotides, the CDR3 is TGCGCCAGCAGCTTAGACGTCACAGGGGTACTGGGGGCCAACGTCCTGACTTTC. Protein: CASSLDVTGVLGANVLTF.

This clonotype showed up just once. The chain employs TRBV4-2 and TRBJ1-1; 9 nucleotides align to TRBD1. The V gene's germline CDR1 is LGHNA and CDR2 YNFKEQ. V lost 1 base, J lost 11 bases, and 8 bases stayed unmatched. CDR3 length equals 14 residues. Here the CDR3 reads CASSQVGQGTRAFF. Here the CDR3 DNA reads TGTGCCAGCAGCCAAGTCGGACAGGGGACGCGCGCTTTCTTT.

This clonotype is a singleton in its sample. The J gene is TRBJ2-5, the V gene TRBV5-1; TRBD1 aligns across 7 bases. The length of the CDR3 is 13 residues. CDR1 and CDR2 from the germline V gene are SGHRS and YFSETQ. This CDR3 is CATRTGFQETQYF. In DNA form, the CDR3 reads TGCGCGACAAGGACAGGTTTCCAAGAGACCCAGTACTTC.

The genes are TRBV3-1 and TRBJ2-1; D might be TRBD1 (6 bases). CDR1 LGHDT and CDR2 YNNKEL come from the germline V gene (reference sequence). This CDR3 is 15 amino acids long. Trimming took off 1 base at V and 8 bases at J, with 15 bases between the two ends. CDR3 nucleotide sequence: TGTGCCAGCAGCCAAGTCACCGGACCAGGGGATGAGCAGTTCTTC. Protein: CASSQVTGPGDEQFF.

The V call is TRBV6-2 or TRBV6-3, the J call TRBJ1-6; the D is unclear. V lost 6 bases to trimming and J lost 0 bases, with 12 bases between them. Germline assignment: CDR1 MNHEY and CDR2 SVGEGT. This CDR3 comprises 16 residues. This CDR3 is CASSTIKSSYNSPLHF. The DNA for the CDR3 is TGTGCCAGCAGCACAATCAAGAGCTCCTATAATTCACCCCTCCACTTT.

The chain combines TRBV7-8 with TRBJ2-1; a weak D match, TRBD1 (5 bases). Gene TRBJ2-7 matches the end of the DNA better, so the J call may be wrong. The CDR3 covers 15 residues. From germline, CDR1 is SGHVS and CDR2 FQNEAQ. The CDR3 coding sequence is TGTGCCAGCAGCTTAGTAGGGGCAGGCCTATACGAGCAGTACTTC. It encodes CASSLVGAGLYEQYF.

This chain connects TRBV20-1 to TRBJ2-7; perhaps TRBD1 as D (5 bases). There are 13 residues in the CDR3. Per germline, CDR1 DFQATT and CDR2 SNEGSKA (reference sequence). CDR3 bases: TGCAGCCCCCTTGACCCCCTCAGGGACGAGCAGTACTTC. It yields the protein CSPLDPLRDEQYF.

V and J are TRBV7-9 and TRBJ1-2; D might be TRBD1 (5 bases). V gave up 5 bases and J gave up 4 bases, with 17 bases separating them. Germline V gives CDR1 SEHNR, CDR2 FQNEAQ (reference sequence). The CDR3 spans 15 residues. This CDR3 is CASSRDSLYSYGYTF. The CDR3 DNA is TGTGCCAGCAGCCGAGACAGTCTCTACTCCTATGGCTACACCTTC.

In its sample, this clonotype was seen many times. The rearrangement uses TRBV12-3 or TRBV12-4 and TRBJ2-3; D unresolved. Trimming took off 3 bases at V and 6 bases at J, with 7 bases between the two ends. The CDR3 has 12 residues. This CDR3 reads CASSFLQDTQYF. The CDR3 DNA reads TGTGCCAGCAGTTTCCTCCAGGATACGCAGTATTTT.

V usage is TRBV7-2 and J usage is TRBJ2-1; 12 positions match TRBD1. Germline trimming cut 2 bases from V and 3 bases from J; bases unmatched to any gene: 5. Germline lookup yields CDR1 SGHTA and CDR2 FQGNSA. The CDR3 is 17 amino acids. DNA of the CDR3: TGTGCCAGCAGCTTATTAGGGACAGGGGGCTTCTACAATGAGCAGTTCTTC. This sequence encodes CASSLLGTGGFYNEQFF.

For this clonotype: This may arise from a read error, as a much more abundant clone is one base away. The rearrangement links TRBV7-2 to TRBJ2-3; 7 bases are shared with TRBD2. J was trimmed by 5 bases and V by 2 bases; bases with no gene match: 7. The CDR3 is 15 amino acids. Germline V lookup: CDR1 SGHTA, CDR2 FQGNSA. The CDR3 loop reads CASSLKRDGGDTQYF. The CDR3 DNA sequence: TGTGCCAGCAGCTTAAAGCGGGATGGGGGAGATACGCAGTATTTT.

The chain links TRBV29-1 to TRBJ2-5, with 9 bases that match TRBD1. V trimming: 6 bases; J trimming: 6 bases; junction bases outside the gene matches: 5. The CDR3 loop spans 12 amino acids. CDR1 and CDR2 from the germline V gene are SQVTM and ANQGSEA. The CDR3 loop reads CSVGTGMKTQYF. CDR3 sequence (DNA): TGCAGCGTCGGGACAGGGATGAAGACCCAGTACTTC. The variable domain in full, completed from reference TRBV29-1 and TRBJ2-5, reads SAVISQKPSRDICQRGTSLTIQCQVDSQVTMMFWYRQQPGQSLTLIATANQGSEATYESGFVIDKFPISRPNLTFSTLTVSNMSPEDSSIYLCSVGTGMKTQYFGPGTRLLVL.

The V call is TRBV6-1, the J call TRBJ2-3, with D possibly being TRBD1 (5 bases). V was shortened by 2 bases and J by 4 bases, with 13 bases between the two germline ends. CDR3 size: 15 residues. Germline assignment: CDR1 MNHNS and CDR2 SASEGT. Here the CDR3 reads CASSEHFRAPDTQYF. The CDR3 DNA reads TGTGCCAGCAGTGAACATTTCAGGGCCCCAGATACGCAGTATTTT.

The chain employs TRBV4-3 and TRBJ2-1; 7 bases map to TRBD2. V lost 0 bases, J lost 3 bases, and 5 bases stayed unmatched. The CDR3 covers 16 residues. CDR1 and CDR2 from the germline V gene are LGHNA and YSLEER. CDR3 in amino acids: CASSQDMVAGYNEQFF. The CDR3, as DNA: TGCGCCAGCAGCCAAGATATGGTAGCGGGCTACAATGAGCAGTTCTTC.

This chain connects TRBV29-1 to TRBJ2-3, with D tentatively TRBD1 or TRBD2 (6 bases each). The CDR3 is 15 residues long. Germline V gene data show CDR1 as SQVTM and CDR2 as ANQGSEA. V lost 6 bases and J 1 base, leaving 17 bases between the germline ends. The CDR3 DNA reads TGCAGCGTCGAGCCGGAGGGGGGAGGCACAGATACGCAGTATTTT. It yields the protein CSVEPEGGGTDTQYF.

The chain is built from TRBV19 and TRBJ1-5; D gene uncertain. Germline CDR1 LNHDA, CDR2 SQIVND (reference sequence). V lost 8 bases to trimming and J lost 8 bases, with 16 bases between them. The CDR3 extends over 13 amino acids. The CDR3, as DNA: TGTGCCAGTTCTTCCCAATCAATTAAGCCCCAGCATTTT. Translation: CASSSQSIKPQHF.

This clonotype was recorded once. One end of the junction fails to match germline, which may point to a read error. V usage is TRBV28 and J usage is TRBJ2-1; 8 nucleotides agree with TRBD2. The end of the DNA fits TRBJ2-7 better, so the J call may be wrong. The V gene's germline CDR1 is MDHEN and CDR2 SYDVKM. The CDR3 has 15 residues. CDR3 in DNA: TGTGTCAGCAGTTTCCCTTCGGGGGGGAGATACGAGCAGTACTTC. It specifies CVSSFPSGGRYEQYF.

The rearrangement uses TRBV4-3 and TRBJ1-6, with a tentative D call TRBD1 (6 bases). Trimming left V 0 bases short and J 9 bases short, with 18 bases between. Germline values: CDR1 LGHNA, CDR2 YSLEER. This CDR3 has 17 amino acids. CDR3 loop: CASSQDGVAGGGSPLHF. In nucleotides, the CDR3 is TGCGCCAGCAGCCAAGACGGGGTAGCGGGGGGCGGTTCACCCCTCCACTTT.

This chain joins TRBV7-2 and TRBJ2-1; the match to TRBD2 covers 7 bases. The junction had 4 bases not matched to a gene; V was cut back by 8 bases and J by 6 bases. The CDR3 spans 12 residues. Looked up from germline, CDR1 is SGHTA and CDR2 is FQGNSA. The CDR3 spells CASHGGFNEQFF. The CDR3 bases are TGTGCCAGCCACGGGGGGTTCAATGAGCAGTTCTTC.

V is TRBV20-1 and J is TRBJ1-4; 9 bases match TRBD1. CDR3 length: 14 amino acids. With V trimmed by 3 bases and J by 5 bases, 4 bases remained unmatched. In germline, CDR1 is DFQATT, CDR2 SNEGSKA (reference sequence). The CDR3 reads CSARAGTGNEKLFF. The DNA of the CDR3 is TGCAGTGCTAGGGCCGGGACAGGGAATGAAAAACTGTTTTTT.

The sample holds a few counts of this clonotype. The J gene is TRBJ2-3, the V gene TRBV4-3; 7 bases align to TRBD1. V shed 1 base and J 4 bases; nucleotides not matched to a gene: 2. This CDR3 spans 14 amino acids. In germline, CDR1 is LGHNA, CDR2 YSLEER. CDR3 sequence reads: CASSQGQGSDTQYF. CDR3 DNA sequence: TGCGCCAGCAGCCAAGGACAGGGATCAGATACGCAGTATTTT.

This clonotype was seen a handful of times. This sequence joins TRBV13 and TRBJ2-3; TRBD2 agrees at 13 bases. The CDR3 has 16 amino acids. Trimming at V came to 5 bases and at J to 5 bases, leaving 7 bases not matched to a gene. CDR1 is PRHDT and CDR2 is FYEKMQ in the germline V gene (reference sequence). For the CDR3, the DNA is TGTGCCAGCAGCCCCCAACTAGCGGGGGGGCGAGATACGCAGTATTTT. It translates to CASSPQLAGGRDTQYF.

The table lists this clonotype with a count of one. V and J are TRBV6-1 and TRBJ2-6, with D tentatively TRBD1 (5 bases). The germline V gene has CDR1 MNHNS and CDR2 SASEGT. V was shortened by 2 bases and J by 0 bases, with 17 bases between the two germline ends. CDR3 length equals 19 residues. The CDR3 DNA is TGTGCCAGCAGTGAATCAGGGATCTATGATTACTCTGGGGCCAACGTCCTGACTTTC. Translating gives CASSESGIYDYSGANVLTF.

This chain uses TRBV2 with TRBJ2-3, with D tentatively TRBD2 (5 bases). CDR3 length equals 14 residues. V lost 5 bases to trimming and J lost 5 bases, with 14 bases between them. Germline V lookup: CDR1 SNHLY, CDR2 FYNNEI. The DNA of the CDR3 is TGTGCCAGCAGTTCCTCGGGGTTCGAAGATACGCAGTATTTT. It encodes CASSSSGFEDTQYF.